This passage covers 31 T cell receptor beta chains from one sample sequenced in a study of vaccination and CD4 T cells after COVID-19. Regarding treatment: 10-day PBMC culture with coronavirus spike peptide pools or control peptides (ViraFEST assay). Harvesting of the unexposed donor's CD4+ T cells predated the COVID-19 pandemic (2011-2018). At the Johns Hopkins FTIC core, DNA taken from cultured CD4+ T cells was sequenced by way of the Oncomine TCR Beta short-read assay. TCRdb reprocessed the PCR reads via MiXCR and lists one record per CDR3 protein. The table has approximately 6,000 distinct CDR3 sequences, approximately 40% seen once. Their antigen targets remain unknown. Material for sequencing was CD4+ T cells from blood, cultured in vitro. Receptors originate from a human donor in good health.

In its sample, this clonotype was seen once. The rearrangement uses TRBV6-1 and TRBJ1-1, with unresolved D. Germline CDR1 MNHNS, CDR2 SASEGT. The CDR3 is 13 residues long. V was cut by 2 bases and J by 2 bases, with 6 bases left in between. CDR3 bases: TGTGCCAGCAGTGAACTCATTAACACTGAAGCTTTCTTT. Translation: CASSELINTEAFF.

CDR3 coding DNA: TGCAGTGCGCTAAGCGGGGGGCTCGCCGTCGAGCAGTACTTC. This sequence encodes CSALSGGLAVEQYF. The V gene is TRBV20-1, the J gene TRBJ2-7, with TRBD2 identical over 9 bases. The germline gives CDR1 DFQATT, CDR2 SNEGSKA (reference sequence). J lost 6 bases, V lost 6 bases, and 12 bases had no gene match. This CDR3 region has 14 residues.

The chain recombines TRBV6-5 with TRBJ2-3; D is uncertain. CDR1 MNHEY and CDR2 SVGAGI come from the germline V gene. Trimming took off 2 bases at V and 6 bases at J, with 6 bases between the two ends. This CDR3 is 12 amino acids long. The CDR3 bases are TGTGCCAGCAGTTACGTAGGGGATACGCAGTATTTT. Protein sequence: CASSYVGDTQYF.

This chain uses TRBV27 with TRBJ2-5, with D uncertain. Deletions cut 3 bases from V and 6 bases from J, with 5 bases between. Germline V gives CDR1 MNHEY, CDR2 SMNVEV (reference sequence). The CDR3 has 11 residues. CDR3 residues: CASSFLKTQYF. The CDR3 DNA is TGTGCCAGCAGTTTTTTGAAGACCCAGTACTTC.

The gene calls are TRBV30 and TRBJ1-2, with D hard to call. The CDR3 sequence is 11 residues long. Trimming took 2 bases from V and 8 from J, leaving 9 bases between them. The germline V gene has CDR1 GTSNPN and CDR2 SVGIG (reference sequence). The CDR3 loop is CAWSLGIGYTF. The DNA for the CDR3 is TGTGCCTGGAGTTTAGGGATCGGCTACACCTTC.

The chain couples TRBV20-1 to TRBJ1-1; 7 bases are a match to TRBD1. CDR3 length: 12 residues. The V gene's germline CDR1 is DFQATT and CDR2 SNEGSKA (reference sequence). The DNA for the CDR3 is TGCGGCCGCAGGGGGGTTAACGCTGAAGCTTTCTTT. It specifies CGRRGVNAEAFF.

In this sample, this clonotype turned up a few times. The chain recombines TRBV7-3 with TRBJ2-3; D is uncertain. The CDR3 length is 13 residues. CDR1 SGHTA and CDR2 FQGTGA come from the germline V gene. Trimming took off 4 bases at V and 3 bases at J, with 8 bases between the two ends. Written as DNA, the CDR3 is TGTGCCAGCAGCTCCGTTGGGACAGATACGCAGTATTTT. Translated, it gives CASSSVGTDTQYF. Looking up the rest from reference TRBV7-3 and TRBJ2-3 gives the full variable domain: GAGVSQTPSNKVTEKGKYVELRCDPISGHTALYWYRQSLGQGPEFLIYFQGTGAADDSGLPNDRFFAVRPEGSVSTLKIQRTERGDSAVYLCASSSVGTDTQYFGPGTRLTVL.

This clonotype occurred a few times. This rearrangement joins TRBV27 to TRBJ2-7; D is perhaps TRBD2 (6 bases). CDR3 length equals 16 residues. Germline V lookup: CDR1 MNHEY, CDR2 SMNVEV (reference sequence). V was cut by 4 bases and J by 6 bases, with 22 bases left in between. The CDR3 DNA reads as TGTGCCAGCAGTTATTCCGGGACCCCATACGGGGGCGAGCAGTACTTC. Amino acid sequence: CASSYSGTPYGGEQYF.

This clonotype was seen only a few times. The chain uses TRBV7-3 and TRBJ1-1, with 7 bases that match TRBD1. The V segment lost 5 bases and the J segment 5 bases; nucleotides outside the gene matches: 5. Germline CDR1 is SGHTA and CDR2 is FQGTGA. This CDR3 is 13 amino acids long. The CDR3 loop is CASSALRGTEAFF. The CDR3 coding sequence is TGTGCCAGCAGCGCGCTCAGGGGGACTGAAGCTTTCTTT.

This chain connects TRBV7-9 to TRBJ2-7, with TRBD1 identical over 7 bases. The CDR3 runs to 14 residues. Trimming removed 1 base from V and 3 bases from J; junction bases left unmatched: 3. In germline, CDR1 is SEHNR, CDR2 FQNEAQ (reference sequence). CDR3 sequence: CASSLVGGHYEQYF. In DNA, the CDR3 is TGTGCCAGCAGCTTAGTAGGGGGCCACTACGAGCAGTACTTC.

V gene TRBV20-1 combines with J gene TRBJ1-1; tentative D call: TRBD1 (6 bases). Deletions cut 2 bases from V and 5 bases from J, with 9 bases between. The CDR3 extends over 12 amino acids. CDR1 DFQATT and CDR2 SNEGSKA come from the germline V gene (reference sequence). The CDR3 spells CSARSGETEAFF. The DNA for the CDR3 is TGCAGTGCTAGATCAGGGGAGACTGAAGCTTTCTTT.

Only a few counts were recorded for this clonotype. V is TRBV20-1 and J is TRBJ1-2, with D perhaps matching TRBD1 (5 bases). The CDR3 is 13 amino acids. Germline assignment: CDR1 DFQATT and CDR2 SNEGSKA (reference sequence). V was cut by 3 bases and J by 0 bases, with 8 bases left in between. The CDR3 spells CSASGGTNYGYTF. CDR3 bases: TGCAGTGCTAGCGGGGGGACTAACTATGGCTACACCTTC.

The chain employs TRBV6-1 and TRBJ1-2, with TRBD1 matching over 10 bases. The CDR3 is made up of 13 amino acids. V lost 8 bases, J lost 8 bases, and 8 bases stayed unmatched. CDR1 and CDR2 from the germline V gene are MNHNS and SASEGT. The CDR3 reads CASLPGQGRGYTF. The CDR3 DNA reads TGTGCCAGCCTCCCGGGACAGGGGCGAGGCTACACCTTC.

In its sample, this clonotype was seen once. This chain joins TRBV20-1 and TRBJ2-1, with a tentative D call TRBD1 (5 bases). The CDR3 totals 12 residues. Germline assignment: CDR1 DFQATT and CDR2 SNEGSKA (reference sequence). V lost 6 bases and J lost 6, with 12 bases in between. The CDR3 DNA reads TGCAGTGCAATCGACAGACCCAATGAGCAGTTCTTC. Its protein product is CSAIDRPNEQFF.

In its sample, this clonotype was seen a few times. The V gene is TRBV20-1, the J gene TRBJ1-2; no clear D. With 3 bases removed from V and 6 bases from J, the gap between germline ends came to 11 bases. The CDR3 extends over 12 amino acids. Germline V CDR1 and CDR2: DFQATT, SNEGSKA (reference sequence). The CDR3 reads CSARDQMNGYTF. Here the CDR3 DNA reads TGCAGTGCTAGGGATCAAATGAATGGCTACACCTTC.

The rearrangement uses TRBV11-1 and TRBJ2-7; D is undetermined. The V end was cut by 6 bases, the J end by 0 bases, with 9 bases between. The germline gives CDR1 SGHAT, CDR2 FQDESV (reference sequence). CDR3 size: 13 residues. DNA of the CDR3: TGTGCCAGCAGTCGGACGTTCTCCTACGAGCAGTACTTC. It is translated as CASSRTFSYEQYF.

The V call is TRBV10-3, the J call TRBJ2-1, with a possible D match to TRBD2 (5 bases). V lost 3 bases, J lost 8 bases, and 14 bases lay in between. Germline values: CDR1 ENHRY, CDR2 SYGVKD. The CDR3 spans 14 residues. CDR3 in DNA: TGTGCCATCAGTGAACTAGGTGAGGTCGATGAGCAGTTCTTC. Its translation: CAISELGEVDEQFF.

The rearrangement uses TRBV2 and TRBJ1-1; maybe TRBD1 (6 bases). The germline CDR1 and CDR2 sequences are SNHLY and FYNNEI. This CDR3 contains 13 residues. Between the trimmed V and J ends, which lost 8 bases and 4 bases, there was a span of 14 bases. CDR3 sequence (DNA): TGTGCCAGCCGACAGGAAGGTGGCACTGAAGCTTTCTTT. It yields the protein CASRQEGGTEAFF.

The chain is built from TRBV5-1 and TRBJ1-6; unclear D gene. With 1 base removed from V and 8 bases from J, the gap between germline ends came to 10 bases. The CDR3 has 14 residues. Per germline, CDR1 SGHRS and CDR2 YFSETQ. The CDR3 bases are TGCGCCAGCAGCTTGTCTGAGAATTATTCACCCCTCCACTTT. This translates into CASSLSENYSPLHF. Looking up the rest from reference TRBV5-1 and TRBJ1-6 gives the full variable domain: KAGVTQTPRYLIKTRGQQVTLSCSPISGHRSVSWYQQTPGQGLQFLFEYFSETQRNKGNFPGRFSGRQFSNSRSEMNVSTLELGDSALYLCASSLSENYSPLHFGNGTRLTVT.

This clonotype was detected only a few times. This sequence joins TRBV12-3 or TRBV12-4 and TRBJ1-2, with D possibly matching TRBD1 (6 bases). This CDR3 region has 14 residues. V was cut by 5 bases and J by 2 bases, with 12 bases left in between. The CDR3 spells CASSPGQPNYGYTF. The CDR3, as DNA: TGTGCCAGCAGTCCCGGACAGCCCAACTATGGCTACACCTTC.

V usage is TRBV20-1 and J usage is TRBJ1-3; D is possibly TRBD1 (6 bases). Trimming removed 5 bases at V and 2 bases at J, with 13 bases between. This CDR3 contains 14 residues. In germline, CDR1 is DFQATT, CDR2 SNEGSKA (reference sequence). The CDR3 DNA reads TGCAGTGCTTCTAAACAGGGAGCTGGAAACACCATATATTTT. Amino acids: CSASKQGAGNTIYF.

The V and J genes are TRBV6-2 or TRBV6-3 and TRBJ2-5, with 7 bases lining up with TRBD2. The V gene's germline CDR1 is MNHEY and CDR2 SVGEGT. The CDR3 covers 16 residues. Trimming took 0 bases from V and 0 from J; bases not matched to a gene: 4. CDR3 amino acids: CASSYSSGEHQETQYF. The CDR3 DNA follows: TGTGCCAGCAGTTACTCGAGCGGGGAGCACCAAGAGACCCAGTACTTC.

This clonotype showed up just once. V gene TRBV6-4 combines with J gene TRBJ2-3, with D unclear. CDR3 length: 14 amino acids. V was clipped by 4 bases and J by 6 bases, with 14 bases between them. Germline CDR1 and CDR2: MRHNA and SNTAGT. CDR3 DNA sequence: TGTGCCAGCAGTGTAGACCACTCGCAGGATACGCAGTATTTT. Translation gives CASSVDHSQDTQYF.

V gene TRBV9 combines with J gene TRBJ1-6; maybe TRBD1 (5 bases). Trimming removed 0 bases from V and 9 bases from J, with 13 bases in between. The V gene's germline CDR1 is SGDLS and CDR2 YYNGEE. The CDR3 is 15 residues long. Here the CDR3 reads CASSVVGGGRSPLHF. CDR3 bases: TGTGCCAGCAGCGTAGTGGGGGGAGGACGTTCACCCCTCCACTTT.

This clonotype was picked up a small number of times. This rearrangement joins TRBV7-2 to TRBJ1-2; TRBD1 matches at 7 bases. The CDR3 extends over 14 amino acids. V lost 5 bases and J lost 3; bases outside the gene matches: 6. The germline gives CDR1 SGHTA, CDR2 FQGNSA. The CDR3 DNA reads as TGTGCCAGCAGCCCCTGGACAGGAGACTATGGCTACACCTTC. Translated: CASSPWTGDYGYTF.

The chain is built from TRBV6-5 and TRBJ1-1; the match to TRBD1 covers 9 bases. Trimming took 0 bases from V and 4 from J; bases not matched to a gene: 0. The CDR3 has 14 amino acids. Germline CDR1 and CDR2: MNHEY and SVGAGI. The CDR3 nucleotides are TGTGCCAGCAGTTACTCGGACAGGGGCACTGAAGCTTTCTTT. It encodes CASSYSDRGTEAFF.

This rearrangement joins TRBV20-1 to TRBJ1-1; possible D gene TRBD1, 5 bases. V gave up 8 bases and J gave up 1 base, with 17 bases separating them. Germline values: CDR1 DFQATT, CDR2 SNEGSKA (reference sequence). The CDR3 loop spans 14 amino acids. The CDR3 DNA is TGCAGTTCGGGGGAGGGCTTGGCGAACACTGAAGCTTTCTTT. This gives the protein CSSGEGLANTEAFF.

This clonotype was detected a few times. This chain joins TRBV19 and TRBJ1-2; a weak D match, TRBD1 (6 bases). V was shortened by 3 bases and J by 8 bases, with 16 bases between the two germline ends. The CDR3 spans 14 residues. Germline loops: CDR1 LNHDA, CDR2 SQIVND (reference sequence). The CDR3 DNA is TGTGCCAGTAGTATCGCGGGGGGCAACGCGGGCTACACCTTC. Translation gives CASSIAGGNAGYTF. The full variable domain, with the rest looked up from reference TRBV19 and TRBJ1-2, is DGGITQSPKYLFRKEGQNVTLSCEQNLNHDAMYWYRQDPGQGLRLIYYSQIVNDFQKGDIAEGYSVSREKKESFPLTVTSAQKNPTAFYLCASSIAGGNAGYTFGSGTRLTVV.

This clonotype was seen a handful of times. This chain links TRBV20-1 with TRBJ1-1; 9 positions agree with TRBD1. Germline V gene lookup returns CDR1 DFQATT and CDR2 SNEGSKA (reference sequence). The CDR3 is made up of 14 amino acids. V was clipped by 5 bases and J by 4 bases; unmatched bases: 8. CDR3 coding DNA: TGCAGTGCTCCGGCCCCGGACAGGGGCACTGAAGCTTTCTTT. It specifies CSAPAPDRGTEAFF.

The J gene is TRBJ1-3, the V gene TRBV10-3, with a tentative D call TRBD1 (6 bases). Per the germline V gene, CDR1 is ENHRY and CDR2 is SYGVKD. V was shortened by 3 bases and J by 4 bases, with 10 bases between the two germline ends. The CDR3 spans 14 residues. The CDR3 nucleotides read TGTGCCATCAGTGATCGGACAGACGGAAACACCATATATTTT. Translated, it gives CAISDRTDGNTIYF.

The V gene is TRBV9, the J gene TRBJ2-3; tentative D call: TRBD2 (6 bases). CDR1 and CDR2 (germline): SGDLS, YYNGEE. With 4 bases removed from V and 4 bases from J, the gap between germline ends came to 7 bases. The CDR3 has 12 amino acids. The CDR3 reads CASSSSADTQYF. CDR3 in DNA: TGTGCCAGCAGCTCTAGCGCAGATACGCAGTATTTT.